This T cell receptor beta chain comes out of a study of CXCR3-negative and CXCR3-positive naive CD8 T cells. About the study: Per library, roughly 1.4 +/- 0.3 million reads; some 140 million TRB reads overall. Points from the study as a whole: Researchers report CXCR3 expression partially decreased after cryopreservation, with fresh PBMCs used in most assays. More hydrophobic TRB CDR3s occurred in CXCR3-positive than in CXCR3-negative naive cells. Sequencing showed both naive subsets with comparably high diversity, and memory CD8+ cells much lower.

CDR1 is MDHEN and CDR2 is SYDVKM in the germline V gene. The CDR3 totals 15 residues. Each TRB cDNA library was prepared by 5' RACE (with UMI labels). Reprocessing the 5' RACE reads, TCRdb reports a single entry for every CDR3 protein and omits DNA. This sample's clone table lists about 130,000 distinct CDR3 sequences. Naive CD8+ T lymphocytes were specified as CD45RO-CCR7+CD27+CD95-. Note on this clonotype: Its antigen is currently unknown.

The sequencing sample was made of naive CXCR3+ CD8+ T cells from blood. Subset here: CD45RO-CCR7+CD27+CD95- naive CD8+ T cells expressing CXCR3 (TNR3+). The TCR comes from a human donor in good health. Some clones in this sample may be carry-over from other donors' samples. This chain uses TRBV28 with TRBJ2-7; TCRdb's D call, TRBD1, is unchecked because there is no DNA. CDR3 sequence: CASRPDRGAEYEQYF.